This T cell receptor beta chain originates from a study of blood T cells in healthy people across ages. About the study: About one barcoded beta molecule per two T cells was the capture yield of template switching.

To note about this clonotype: No antigen is known for it.

The CDR3 runs 13 residues. The V gene's germline CDR1 is LNHDA and CDR2 SQIVND (reference sequence). The V end lost 4 bases, the J end lost 5 bases, and 12 bases lay between the germline ends. Using a J-beta primer mix together with a sample-barcoded 5' primer, a second PCR was run for roughly 7 to 11 cycles. Every cDNA was tagged by a template-switch adaptor with 12 random nucleotides. TCRdb reprocessed the 5' RACE reads with MiXCR, giving one entry per CDR3 protein. Here the sample spans hundreds of thousands of distinct CDR3 sequences, 29% being singletons. Whole-study results and caveats: Both higher diversity and more naive CD4+ cells marked long-lived donors when set against aged donors. Age showed a roughly linear inverse relationship with TCR beta diversity per million T cells.

V usage is TRBV19 and J usage is TRBJ2-7, with D uncertain. This TCR was sampled from a woman older than 75 in good health. Sequenced material: blood. CDR3 bases: TGTGCCAGTAGTAAGTCCGGAATAGACGAGCAGTACTTC. It specifies CASSKSGIDEQYF.